These 25 T cell receptor beta chains were all obtained from the same sample, sequenced in a study of siplizumab effects on memory and regulatory T cells. The repertoire was sequenced with immunoSEQ multiplex PCR; TCRdb's copy has only in-frame clones and lacks some. The sample shows approximately 94,000 clones, about 95% of them seen only once. The sample comprised non-Treg CD4+ T cells sorted from blood. Receptors originate from a human donor in good health.

A few counts support this clone. J is TRBJ1-2 and V is TRBV2; D is undetermined. Germline values: CDR1 SNHLY, CDR2 FYNNEI. Deletions cut 5 bases from V and 6 bases from J, with 13 bases between. The CDR3 sequence is 13 residues long. The CDR3 sequence is CASSPEVFNGYTF. The CDR3 nucleotides are TGTGCCAGCAGTCCAGAGGTCTTCAATGGCTACACCTTC.

This rearrangement joins TRBV5-1 to TRBJ1-2; D might be TRBD1 (5 bases). CDR1 is SGHRS, CDR2 YFSETQ, per germline. The V gene lost 6 bases and the J gene lost 5 bases, with 17 bases spanning the gap. CDR3 length: 14 residues. CDR3 loop: CASTPGEGSYGYTF. The DNA for the CDR3 is TGCGCCAGCACCCCCGGGGAGGGGAGTTATGGCTACACCTTC.

This clone appeared a single time. The chain has TRBV7-9 and TRBJ1-2, with a tentative D call TRBD1 (5 bases). The CDR3 is 15 amino acids. The V end was cut by 4 bases, the J end by 1 base, with 13 bases between. The germline gives CDR1 SEHNR, CDR2 FQNEAQ (reference sequence). CDR3 sequence reads: CASSSPGRINYGYTF. For the CDR3, the DNA is TGTGCCAGCAGCTCCCCGGGGCGAATTAACTATGGCTACACCTTC. The whole variable domain, filled in from reference TRBV7-9 and TRBJ1-2, reads DTGVSQNPRHKITKRGQNVTFRCDPISEHNRLYWYRQTLGQGPEFLTYFQNEAQLEKSRLLSDRFSAERPKGSFSTLEIQRTEQGDSAMYLCASSSPGRINYGYTFGSGTRLTVV.

V is TRBV11-3 and J is TRBJ2-1; no firm D call. The CDR3 loop spans 13 amino acids. Germline-derived CDR1 and CDR2 are SGHNT and YENEEA. Between the trimmed V and J ends, which lost 2 bases and 5 bases, there was a span of 7 bases. The CDR3 bases are TGTGCCAGCAGCTTAAACAGTAACAATGAGCAGTTCTTC. Encoded protein: CASSLNSNNEQFF.

The chain employs TRBV12-5 and TRBJ2-3; 8 bases map to TRBD2. CDR3 length: 16 amino acids. Germline CDR1 reads LGHNT; CDR2 reads FRNRAP. V gave up 1 base and J gave up 0 bases; unmatched junction bases: 3. The CDR3 sequence: CASGLGASGSTDTQYF. The DNA for the CDR3 is TGTGCTAGTGGTTTGGGGGCTAGCGGGAGCACAGATACGCAGTATTTT.

CDR3 in amino acids: CASSRRGEEKQFF. The DNA for the CDR3 is TGTGCCAGCAGCCGCCGGGGGGAAGAGAAGCAGTTCTTC. The chain joins TRBV6-5 to TRBJ2-1, with 7 bases lining up with TRBD2. The germline V gene encodes CDR1 MNHEY and CDR2 SVGAGI. The junction had 10 bases not matched to a gene; V was cut back by 6 bases and J by 11 bases. The CDR3 runs 13 residues.

The chain carries TRBV27 and TRBJ2-7; TRBD1 agrees at 7 bases. The CDR3 runs 15 residues. The V and J ends lost 8 bases and 0 bases, in that order; junction bases with no gene match: 10. Germline CDR1 and CDR2: MNHEY and SMNVEV (reference sequence). The CDR3 protein is CASRRTGTASYEQYF. CDR3 nucleotide sequence: TGTGCCAGCCGCCGGACCGGGACAGCCTCCTACGAGCAGTACTTC.

The V and J genes are TRBV7-6 and TRBJ2-5; D gene unclear. V lost 3 bases, J lost 1 base, and 12 bases lay in between. This CDR3 has 15 amino acids. Germline-derived CDR1 and CDR2 are SGHVS and FNYEAQ. CDR3 DNA: TGTGCCAGCAGCTTCGGATCTCTCGCCCAAGAGACCCAGTACTTC. Protein product: CASSFGSLAQETQYF. Together with reference TRBV7-6 and TRBJ2-5, the CDR3 gives the full variable domain: GAGVSQSPRYKVTKRGQDVALRCDPISGHVSLYWYRQALGQGPEFLTYFNYEAQQDKSGLPNDRFSAERPEGSISTLTIQRTEQRDSAMYRCASSFGSLAQETQYFGPGTRLLVL.

The chain couples TRBV14 to TRBJ2-7, with 7 bases lining up with TRBD1. Germline-derived CDR1 and CDR2 are SGHDN and FVKESK. V lost 3 bases and J lost 1; bases outside the gene matches: 3. The CDR3 has 14 residues. DNA of the CDR3: TGTGCCAGCAGCCAGAGACAGGGTTCCTACGAGCAGTACTTC. Residues: CASSQRQGSYEQYF.

The chain is built from TRBV18 and TRBJ1-3, with D unclear. CDR1 and CDR2 (germline): KGHSH, LQKENI. CDR3 length: 15 residues. The V end was cut by 6 bases, the J end by 2 bases, with 14 bases between. CDR3 in DNA: TGTGCCAGCTCCCCCAAGGCAGGAACTGGAAACACCATATATTTT. Translated, it gives CASSPKAGTGNTIYF. The full variable domain, its missing parts supplied by reference TRBV18 and TRBJ1-3, is NAGVMQNPRHLVRRRGQEARLRCSPMKGHSHVYWYRQLPEEGLKFMVYLQKENIIDESGMPKERFSAEFPKEGPSILRIQQVVRGDSAAYFCASSPKAGTGNTIYFGEGSWLTVV.

V and J are TRBV5-6 and TRBJ1-2; the match to TRBD1 covers 7 bases. The CDR3 extends over 13 amino acids. The V gene's germline CDR1 is SGHDT and CDR2 YYEEEE. The junction had 9 bases not matched to a gene; V was cut back by 5 bases and J by 8 bases. This CDR3 is CASSLTGRGGYTF. Written as DNA, the CDR3 is TGTGCCAGCAGTCTGACAGGGAGAGGCGGCTACACCTTC.

This sequence joins TRBV18 and TRBJ2-3; the D is unclear. The CDR3 contains 13 residues. V dropped 1 base and J dropped 4 bases, with 6 bases sitting between them. CDR1 is KGHSH and CDR2 is LQKENI in the germline V gene. DNA of the CDR3: TGTGCCAGCTCACCACTCTCCGCAGATACGCAGTATTTT. It specifies CASSPLSADTQYF.

V gene TRBV18 combines with J gene TRBJ1-5; 7 bases match TRBD1. The CDR3 is 14 residues long. The V gene end was trimmed by 3 bases and the J gene end by 9 bases; junction bases not matched to a gene: 8. Per germline, CDR1 KGHSH and CDR2 LQKENI. CDR3 amino acids: CASSPRQGEGPQHF. DNA of the CDR3: TGTGCCAGCTCACCGAGACAGGGTGAGGGGCCCCAGCATTTT.

The CDR3 reads CASSWQGRETQYF. The CDR3 coding sequence is TGTGCCAGCAGTTGGCAGGGGAGGGAGACCCAGTACTTC. The gene calls are TRBV28 and TRBJ2-5; tentatively, D is TRBD1 or TRBD2 (6 bases each). The CDR3 contains 13 residues. The germline V gene encodes CDR1 MDHEN and CDR2 SYDVKM. The germline V and J ends were trimmed by 4 bases and 5 bases, with 11 bases remaining between them.

V and J are TRBV11-3 and TRBJ2-5; maybe TRBD2 (5 bases). The DNA end lines up better with TRBJ2-7; the J call may be wrong. Germline V gives CDR1 SGHNT, CDR2 YENEEA. The CDR3 is 13 amino acids. In nucleotides, the CDR3 is TGTGCCAGCGGAAAGGCGGGTTCCTACGAGCAGTACTTC. Protein sequence: CASGKAGSYEQYF.

V usage is TRBV12-5 and J usage is TRBJ1-1; D is ambiguous. Germline V CDR1 and CDR2: LGHNT, FRNRAP. The CDR3 is made up of 14 amino acids. V shed 4 bases and J shed 4 bases, with 13 bases lying between them. DNA for the CDR3: TGTGCTAGTGGTTGGGGTGGGAGGGCCACTGAAGCTTTCTTT. Translation: CASGWGGRATEAFF.

V usage is TRBV7-9 and J usage is TRBJ2-1; 16 positions agree with TRBD2. Trimming removed 5 bases from V and 7 bases from J; junction bases left unmatched: 11. The CDR3 consists of 18 residues. The germline V gene encodes CDR1 SEHNR and CDR2 FQNEAQ (reference sequence). The CDR3 DNA reads as TGTGCCAGCAGCCAACACGGGACTAGCGGGAGGGCCCGAAATGAGCAGTTCTTC. Protein product: CASSQHGTSGRARNEQFF. The whole variable domain, filled in from reference TRBV7-9 and TRBJ2-1, reads DTGVSQNPRHKITKRGQNVTFRCDPISEHNRLYWYRQTLGQGPEFLTYFQNEAQLEKSRLLSDRFSAERPKGSFSTLEIQRTEQGDSAMYLCASSQHGTSGRARNEQFFGPGTRLTVL.

This clone was counted once. The chain couples TRBV25-1 to TRBJ1-1, with D possibly being TRBD1 (6 bases). Trimming pared 8 bases from V and 0 bases from J, leaving 16 bases between. Germline V lookup: CDR1 MGHDK, CDR2 SYGVNS. CDR3 length: 15 residues. DNA of the CDR3: TGTGCCAGCGTTGAGACAGGTTTTATGAACACTGAAGCTTTCTTT. Its translation: CASVETGFMNTEAFF. Drawing the rest from reference TRBV25-1 and TRBJ1-1, the complete variable domain is EADIYQTPRYLVIGTGKKITLECSQTMGHDKMYWYQQDPGMELHLIHYSYGVNSTEKGDLSSESTVSRIRTEHFPLTLESARPSHTSQYLCASVETGFMNTEAFFGQGTRLTVV.

The chain is built from TRBV6-1 and TRBJ1-5; the D is unclear. Germline CDR1 MNHNS, CDR2 SASEGT. V gave up 4 bases and J gave up 0 bases, with 10 bases separating them. The CDR3 is 15 residues long. In nucleotides, the CDR3 is TGTGCCAGCAGTGCACAAGAGGGTAGCAATCAGCCCCAGCATTTT. It encodes CASSAQEGSNQPQHF.

The J gene is TRBJ2-5, the V gene TRBV7-8; 7 nucleotides agree with TRBD2. The CDR3 runs 15 residues. V gave up 3 bases and J gave up 4 bases; unmatched junction bases: 8. The germline gives CDR1 SGHVS, CDR2 FQNEAQ. The CDR3 is CASSFLGGRSETQYF. In nucleotides, the CDR3 is TGTGCCAGCAGCTTTCTCGGCGGGAGATCAGAGACCCAGTACTTC.

The chain joins TRBV27 to TRBJ2-6; perhaps TRBD2 as D (5 bases). The CDR3 spans 15 residues. Trimming took off 7 bases at V and 1 base at J, with 11 bases between the two ends. Germline values: CDR1 MNHEY, CDR2 SMNVEV (reference sequence). CDR3 residues: CASTRAGSGANVLTF. CDR3 bases: TGTGCCAGCACGAGGGCTGGGTCTGGGGCCAACGTCCTGACTTTC.

V usage is TRBV6-6 and J usage is TRBJ1-1; TRBD1 aligns across 9 bases. Trimming cost V 0 bases and J 5 bases; bases outside gene matches: 1. The germline V gene encodes CDR1 MNHNY and CDR2 SVGAGI (reference sequence). The length of the CDR3 is 14 residues. CDR3 coding DNA: TGTGCCAGCAGTTACTCAGGGACAGGGACTGAAGCTTTCTTT. Protein sequence: CASSYSGTGTEAFF.

This chain connects TRBV7-9 to TRBJ2-7; D not certain. Germline V gene lookup returns CDR1 SEHNR and CDR2 FQNEAQ (reference sequence). The CDR3 is made up of 14 amino acids. Trimming shortened V by 5 bases and J by 5 bases, and 16 bases separated the two germline ends. The CDR3 DNA reads as TGTGCCAGCAGCCCCGTCCGGCGCCAGGACGAGCAGTACTTC. Translating gives CASSPVRRQDEQYF.

V is TRBV9 and J is TRBJ2-5, with 7 bases matching TRBD1. Germline V gives CDR1 SGDLS, CDR2 YYNGEE. With 4 bases clipped from V and 5 bases from J, the junction kept 11 bases outside the gene matches. The CDR3 covers 15 residues. The CDR3 DNA is TGTGCCAGCAGCTCCCACTGGACAGGTAGGGAGACCCAGTACTTC. Translated: CASSSHWTGRETQYF.

J is TRBJ2-5 and V is TRBV7-9, with D tentatively TRBD1 (5 bases). This CDR3 spans 15 amino acids. CDR1 and CDR2 (germline): SEHNR, FQNEAQ (reference sequence). Trimming stripped 1 base from V and 1 base from J, with 10 bases between. The CDR3 nucleotides read TGTGCCAGCAGCTTAGGACAGTGGATCCAAGAGACCCAGTACTTC. It specifies CASSLGQWIQETQYF.